A selection of T cell receptor beta chains follows, all from one sample in a study of T cells in Graves' hyperthyroidism and ophthalmopathy. TCRdb processed the multiplex PCR reads anew with MiXCR; each CDR3 protein has one entry. Of over 650,000 distinct CDR3 sequences in the sample, around 17% were seen once. Sequenced material: blood. Every receptor here comes from a man aged 18 to 29 with Graves' hyperthyroidism. Both conserved end residues are part of each CDR3. The order of the fields is D gene, V gene, J gene, clone size, CDR3 DNA, CDR3 protein. A D gene is named only where the DNA matches it firmly. The size field is filled for only some rows; it gives once, few, many or a size class.

D: -
V: TRBV19
J: TRBJ1-1
size: -
DNA: TGTGCCAGTAGTATTCCTGTGTGGGGCCAGGGAGGGAACACTGAAGCTTTCTTT
CDR3: CASSIPVWGQGGNTEAFF

D: -
V: TRBV20-1
J: TRBJ2-7
size: few
DNA: TGCAGTGCTAGGGACTACAGGGACCCCTACGAGCAGTACTTC
CDR3: CSARDYRDPYEQYF

D: TRBD1
V: TRBV28
J: TRBJ2-1
size: few
DNA: TGTGCCAGCAGGGTCCGGGACAGGATGCTTAAGAGCTCCTACCATGAGCAGTTCTTC
CDR3: CASRVRDRMLKSSYHEQFF

D: TRBD2
V: TRBV9
J: TRBJ2-7
size: -
DNA: TGTGCCAGCAGCGTAGCTTCGACTAGCGCTGGGAGGGAGCAGTACTTC
CDR3: CASSVASTSAGREQYF

D: TRBD2
V: TRBV6-2/TRBV6-3
J: TRBJ2-3
size: many
DNA: TGTGCCAGCACTGATGGACTAGCGGGAAAAACAGATACGCAGTATTTT
CDR3: CASTDGLAGKTDTQYF

D: TRBD1
V: TRBV6-1
J: TRBJ2-7
size: many
DNA: TGTGCCAGCAGAGCCCCGGGACAGGGGTTCTACGAGCAGTACTTC
CDR3: CASRAPGQGFYEQYF

D: TRBD1
V: TRBV11-1
J: TRBJ2-5
size: many
DNA: TGTGCCAGCAGCTTTCGGACAGGCCGGGAGACCCAGTACTTC
CDR3: CASSFRTGRETQYF

D: TRBD2
V: TRBV6-6
J: TRBJ2-3
size: many
DNA: TGTGCCAGCAGTTACTCACGACTAGCGGGCACAGATACGCAGTATTTT
CDR3: CASSYSRLAGTDTQYF

D: -
V: TRBV29-1
J: TRBJ2-7
size: few
DNA: TGCAGCGCTTGTATACAGGGTTACGAGCAGTACTTC
CDR3: CSACIQGYEQYF

D: -
V: TRBV10-3
J: TRBJ2-5
size: few
DNA: TGTGCCATCAGTGAGTCGGGACACTCCCAAGAGACCCAGTACTTC
CDR3: CAISESGHSQETQYF

D: -
V: TRBV7-9
J: TRBJ2-7
size: few
DNA: TGTGCCAGCGACCTCGGTAGGGGCCCTTACGAGCAGTACTTC
CDR3: CASDLGRGPYEQYF

D: -
V: TRBV6-1
J: TRBJ2-7
size: many
DNA: TGTGCCAGCAGTTACGGGGGTAGCGGTTACGAGCAGTACTTC
CDR3: CASSYGGSGYEQYF

D: -
V: TRBV6-1
J: TRBJ1-1
size: many
DNA: TGTGCCAGCAGTTCCGCGGGCACTGAAGCTTTCTTT
CDR3: CASSSAGTEAFF